Presented here are 6 T cell receptor beta chains from one specimen sequenced in a study of tumor-infiltrating lymphocytes in oesophageal squamous cell carcinoma. TCRdb reprocessed the PCR reads via MiXCR and lists one record per CDR3 protein. The table lists 12,000 or so distinct CDR3 sequences, approximately 50% of them singletons. Sequencing used esophageal tumor tissue. All receptors derive from a female donor with esophageal squamous cell carcinoma.

In DNA, the CDR3 is TGTGCCAGCAGCCCCTCAGGGATGTACGAGCAGTACTTC. It translates to CASSPSGMYEQYF. The chain has TRBV7-3 and TRBJ2-7; TRBD1 is a possible D gene (5 bases). CDR1 and CDR2 from the germline V gene are SGHTA and FQGTGA. This CDR3 has 13 residues. Trimming took off 5 bases at V and 4 bases at J, with 12 bases between the two ends.

This chain connects TRBV7-6 to TRBJ2-1; weak D call: TRBD2 (6 bases). This CDR3 has 14 residues. The V and J ends lost 5 bases and 5 bases respectively, with 13 bases between them. Germline V gene lookup returns CDR1 SGHVS and CDR2 FNYEAQ. The CDR3 sequence is CASSPGSTNNEQFF. The CDR3 nucleotides read TGTGCCAGCAGCCCCGGGAGCACGAACAATGAGCAGTTCTTC. The whole variable domain, remainder taken from reference TRBV7-6 and TRBJ2-1, is GAGVSQSPRYKVTKRGQDVALRCDPISGHVSLYWYRQALGQGPEFLTYFNYEAQQDKSGLPNDRFSAERPEGSISTLTIQRTEQRDSAMYRCASSPGSTNNEQFFGPGTRLTVL.

This clonotype has just a few counts. The CDR3: CASSRLAGGSDTQYF. CDR3 DNA sequence: TGTGCCAGCAGCCGACTAGCGGGAGGTTCAGATACGCAGTATTTT. V and J are TRBV7-2 and TRBJ2-3, with 13 bases matching TRBD2. The length of the CDR3 is 15 residues. The germline CDR1 and CDR2 sequences are SGHTA and FQGNSA. Trimming took 5 bases from V and 4 from J; bases not matched to a gene: 3.

The V gene is TRBV27, the J gene TRBJ2-5; D gene uncertain. The last part of the DNA fits TRBJ2-1 better; the J call may be wrong. Germline CDR1 and CDR2: MNHEY and SMNVEV (reference sequence). The CDR3 contains 15 residues. Here the CDR3 reads CASSLGFLGYNEQFF. DNA for the CDR3: TGTGCCAGCAGTTTAGGTTTTCTAGGGTACAATGAGCAGTTCTTC.

This clonotype has only a few counts. This chain joins TRBV7-2 and TRBJ2-1, with 7 positions matching TRBD2. Germline lookup yields CDR1 SGHTA and CDR2 FQGNSA. The CDR3 spans 15 residues. Trimming cost V 5 bases and J 4 bases; bases outside gene matches: 8. CDR3 protein: CASSRYGRSYNEQFF. CDR3 DNA sequence: TGTGCCAGCAGCAGGTACGGGAGGTCTTACAATGAGCAGTTCTTC.

This sequence joins TRBV7-9 and TRBJ2-3; no reliable D call. The DNA end favors TRBJ2-7, so the J call may be wrong. The CDR3 sequence is 12 residues long. Germline V gene sequence: CDR1 SEHNR, CDR2 FQNEAQ (reference sequence). The CDR3 nucleotides are TGTGCCAGCAGCTTAGTCTTGGGCGAGCAGTACTTC. Its protein is CASSLVLGEQYF.